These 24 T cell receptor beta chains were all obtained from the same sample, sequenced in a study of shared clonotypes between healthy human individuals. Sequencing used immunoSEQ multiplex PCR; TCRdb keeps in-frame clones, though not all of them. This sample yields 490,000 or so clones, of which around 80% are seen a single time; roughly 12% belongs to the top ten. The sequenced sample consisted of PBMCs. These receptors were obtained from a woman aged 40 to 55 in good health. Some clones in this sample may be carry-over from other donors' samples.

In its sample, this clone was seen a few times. The chain's CDR3 is CASSRASGGIWDEQYF. The CDR3 DNA is TGTGCCAGCAGCCGGGCGTCGGGGGGCATTTGGGACGAGCAGTACTTC. The chain couples TRBV14 to TRBJ2-7; TRBD2 is a possible D gene (7 bases). Germline CDR1 and CDR2: SGHDN and FVKESK. CDR3 size: 16 residues. Trimming removed 4 bases at V and 5 bases at J, with 21 bases between. Complete variable domain (other parts from reference TRBV14 and TRBJ2-7): EAGVTQFPSHSVIEKGQTVTLRCDPISGHDNLYWYRRVMGKEIKFLLHFVKESKQDESGMPNNRFLAERTGGTYSTLKVQPAELEDSGVYFCASSRASGGIWDEQYFGPGTRLTVT.

The CDR3 reads CASRPRILGVERSSYNEQFF. The CDR3 coding sequence is TGTGCCAGCAGACCTCGAATTTTGGGGGTAGAGCGCAGCTCCTACAATGAGCAGTTCTTC. This chain links TRBV5-4 with TRBJ2-1, with D perhaps assigned TRBD1 or TRBD2 (5 bases each). Germline CDR1 is SGHNT and CDR2 is YYREEE (reference sequence). The ends were cut back, 5 bases at V and 0 bases at J, with 27 bases in the middle. The CDR3 length is 20 residues. The complete variable domain, with remaining parts taken from reference TRBV5-4 and TRBJ2-1, reads ETGVTQSPTHLIKTRGQQVTLRCSSQSGHNTVSWYQQALGQGPQFIFQYYREEENGRGNFPPRFSGLQFPNYSSELNVNALELDDSALYLCASRPRILGVERSSYNEQFFGPGTRLTVL.

The CDR3: CAISPGTSDETQYF. The CDR3 DNA sequence: TGTGCCATCAGCCCTGGGACTAGCGACGAGACCCAGTACTTC. This chain connects TRBV10-3 to TRBJ2-5, with TRBD2 identical over 10 bases. CDR3 length equals 14 residues. The germline CDR1 and CDR2 sequences are ENHRY and SYGVKD. Unmatched junction bases numbered 6, after V lost 6 bases and J lost 5 bases.

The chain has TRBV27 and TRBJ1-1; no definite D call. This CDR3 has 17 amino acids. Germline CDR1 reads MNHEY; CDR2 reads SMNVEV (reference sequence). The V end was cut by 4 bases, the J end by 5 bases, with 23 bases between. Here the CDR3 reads CASSSTLGFGLRTEAFF. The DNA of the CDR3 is TGTGCCAGCAGTTCTACCCTCGGGTTTGGGTTGAGGACTGAAGCTTTCTTT.

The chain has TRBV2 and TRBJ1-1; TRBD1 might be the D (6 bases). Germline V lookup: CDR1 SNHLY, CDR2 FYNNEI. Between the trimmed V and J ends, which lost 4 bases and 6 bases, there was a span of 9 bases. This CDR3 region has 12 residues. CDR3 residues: CASSVWTAEAFF. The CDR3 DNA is TGTGCCAGCAGTGTCTGGACAGCTGAAGCTTTCTTT.

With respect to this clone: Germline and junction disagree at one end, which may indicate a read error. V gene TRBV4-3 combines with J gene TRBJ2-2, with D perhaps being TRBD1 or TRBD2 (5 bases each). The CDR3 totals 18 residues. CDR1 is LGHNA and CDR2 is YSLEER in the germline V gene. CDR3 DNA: TGCGCAAGCAGCCAAGTCAATCCGGGACGGGCGAACACCGGGGAGCCGTTTTTT. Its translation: CASSQVNPGRANTGEPFF.

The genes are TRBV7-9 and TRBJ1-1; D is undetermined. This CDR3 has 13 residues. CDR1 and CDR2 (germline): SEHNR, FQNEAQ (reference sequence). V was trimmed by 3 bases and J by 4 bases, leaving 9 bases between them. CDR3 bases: TGTGCCAGCAGCTTCCAGTTAGGCACTGAAGCTTTCTTT. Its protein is CASSFQLGTEAFF.

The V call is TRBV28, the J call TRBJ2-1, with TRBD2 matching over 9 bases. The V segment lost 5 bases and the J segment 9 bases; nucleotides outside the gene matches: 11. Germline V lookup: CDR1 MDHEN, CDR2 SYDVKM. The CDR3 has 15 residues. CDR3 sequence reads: CASSDPGLARPEQFF. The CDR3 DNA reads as TGTGCCAGCAGTGACCCGGGACTAGCAAGGCCTGAGCAGTTCTTC.

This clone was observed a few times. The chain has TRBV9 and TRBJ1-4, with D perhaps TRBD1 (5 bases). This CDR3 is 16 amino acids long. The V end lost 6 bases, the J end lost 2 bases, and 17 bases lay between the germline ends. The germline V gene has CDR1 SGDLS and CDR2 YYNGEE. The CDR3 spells CASTPGRGSTNEKLFF. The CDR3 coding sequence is TGTGCCAGCACCCCGGGAAGGGGAAGTACTAATGAAAAACTGTTTTTT.

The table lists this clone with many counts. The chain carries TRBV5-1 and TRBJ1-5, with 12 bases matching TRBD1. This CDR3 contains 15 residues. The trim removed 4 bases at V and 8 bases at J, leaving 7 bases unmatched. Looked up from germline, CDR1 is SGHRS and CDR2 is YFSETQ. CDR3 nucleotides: TGCGCCAGCAGCCAGGGACAGGGGGCCGGGGAGCCCCAGCATTTT. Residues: CASSQGQGAGEPQHF.

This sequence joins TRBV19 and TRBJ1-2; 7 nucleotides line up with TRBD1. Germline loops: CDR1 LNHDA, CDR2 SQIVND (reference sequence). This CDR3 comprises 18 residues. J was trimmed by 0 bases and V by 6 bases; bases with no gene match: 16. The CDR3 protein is CASSPSEGQRAANYGYTF. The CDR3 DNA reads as TGTGCCAGTAGCCCCTCGGAGGGACAGAGAGCAGCTAACTATGGCTACACCTTC.

The CDR3 nucleotides read TGTGCCAGTAGTACCACAGGACAGGACACCCAGTACTTC. Its protein is CASSTTGQDTQYF. The chain employs TRBV19 and TRBJ2-5; 7 bases line up with TRBD1. This CDR3 region has 13 residues. Trimming took 4 bases from V and 8 from J; bases not matched to a gene: 7. The V gene's germline CDR1 is LNHDA and CDR2 SQIVND (reference sequence).

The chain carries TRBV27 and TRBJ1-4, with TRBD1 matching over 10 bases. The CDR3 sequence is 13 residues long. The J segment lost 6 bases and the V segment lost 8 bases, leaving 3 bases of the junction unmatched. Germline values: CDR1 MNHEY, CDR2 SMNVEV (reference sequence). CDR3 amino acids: CASYGQGDEKLFF. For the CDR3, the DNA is TGTGCCAGCTATGGACAGGGGGATGAAAAACTGTTTTTT.

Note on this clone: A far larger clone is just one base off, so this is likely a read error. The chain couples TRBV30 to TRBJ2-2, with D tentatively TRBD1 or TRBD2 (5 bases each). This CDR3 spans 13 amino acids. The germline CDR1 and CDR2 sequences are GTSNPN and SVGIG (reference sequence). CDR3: CAWSIREVGEPFF. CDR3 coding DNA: TGTGCCTGGAGTATCAGGGAAGTGGGGGAGCCGTTTTTT.

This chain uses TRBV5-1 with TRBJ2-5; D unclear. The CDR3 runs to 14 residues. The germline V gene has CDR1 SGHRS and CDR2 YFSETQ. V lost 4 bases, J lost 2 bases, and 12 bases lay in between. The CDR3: CASSSTRKQETQYF. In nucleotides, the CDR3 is TGCGCCAGCAGCAGTACAAGGAAACAAGAGACCCAGTACTTC.

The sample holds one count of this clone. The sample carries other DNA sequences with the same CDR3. CDR3 protein: CASSLRRTYEQYF. Written as DNA, the CDR3 is TGTGCCAGCAGTTTAAGAAGAACCTACGAGCAGTACTTC. The chain has TRBV28 and TRBJ2-7; D uncertain. Per the germline V gene, CDR1 is MDHEN and CDR2 is SYDVKM. The CDR3 consists of 13 residues. The ends were cut back, 2 bases at V and 2 bases at J, with 7 bases in the middle.

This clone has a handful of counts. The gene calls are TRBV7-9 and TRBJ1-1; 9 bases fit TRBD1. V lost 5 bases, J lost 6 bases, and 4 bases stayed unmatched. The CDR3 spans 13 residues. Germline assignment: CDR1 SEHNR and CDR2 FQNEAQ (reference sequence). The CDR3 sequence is CASSRDRDAEAFF. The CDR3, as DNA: TGTGCCAGCAGCCGGGACAGGGACGCTGAAGCTTTCTTT.

CDR3 in DNA: TGTGCCAGCAGCTTAGCGGGGGCCGGGAGGCCCAAAAACATTCAGTACTTC. This encodes CASSLAGAGRPKNIQYF. The rearrangement uses TRBV7-9 and TRBJ2-4; tentative D call: TRBD2 (7 bases). This CDR3 comprises 17 residues. V gave up 0 bases and J gave up 2 bases, with 14 bases separating them. Germline V lookup: CDR1 SEHNR, CDR2 FQNEAQ (reference sequence). The variable domain in full, completed from reference TRBV7-9 and TRBJ2-4, reads DTGVSQNPRHKITKRGQNVTFRCDPISEHNRLYWYRQTLGQGPEFLTYFQNEAQLEKSRLLSDRFSAERPKGSFSTLEIQRTEQGDSAMYLCASSLAGAGRPKNIQYFGAGTRLSVL.

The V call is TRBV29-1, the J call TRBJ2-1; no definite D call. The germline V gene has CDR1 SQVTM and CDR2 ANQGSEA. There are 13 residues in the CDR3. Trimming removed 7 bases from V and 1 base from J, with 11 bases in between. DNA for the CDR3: TGCAGCGCCGGAATGGGGTCCTACAATGAGCAGTTCTTC. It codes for CSAGMGSYNEQFF.

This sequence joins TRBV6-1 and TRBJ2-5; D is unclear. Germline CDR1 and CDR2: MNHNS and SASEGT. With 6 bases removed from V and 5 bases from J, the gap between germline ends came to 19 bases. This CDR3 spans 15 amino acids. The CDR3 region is CASSPVAVVGETQYF. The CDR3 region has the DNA TGTGCCAGCAGCCCGGTTGCCGTGGTTGGGGAGACCCAGTACTTC.

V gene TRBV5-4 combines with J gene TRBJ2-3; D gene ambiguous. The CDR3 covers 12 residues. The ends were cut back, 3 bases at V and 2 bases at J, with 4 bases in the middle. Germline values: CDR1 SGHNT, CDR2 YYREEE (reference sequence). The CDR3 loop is CASSSDTDTQYF. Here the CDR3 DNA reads TGTGCCAGCAGCTCGGACACAGATACGCAGTATTTT.

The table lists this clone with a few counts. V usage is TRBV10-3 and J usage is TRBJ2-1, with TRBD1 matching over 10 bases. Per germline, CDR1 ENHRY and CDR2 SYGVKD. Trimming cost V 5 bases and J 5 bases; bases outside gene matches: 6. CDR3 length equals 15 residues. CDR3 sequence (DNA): TGTGCCATCAGTAGAGCCGGGACAGGGGACAATGAGCAGTTCTTC. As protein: CAISRAGTGDNEQFF.

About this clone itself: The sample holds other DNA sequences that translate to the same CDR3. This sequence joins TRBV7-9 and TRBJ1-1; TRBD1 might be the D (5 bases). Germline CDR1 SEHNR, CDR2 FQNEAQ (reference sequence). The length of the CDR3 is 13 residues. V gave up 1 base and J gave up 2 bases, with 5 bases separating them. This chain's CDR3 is CASSLGTNTEAFF. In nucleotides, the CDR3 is TGTGCCAGCAGCTTAGGGACAAACACTGAAGCTTTCTTT.

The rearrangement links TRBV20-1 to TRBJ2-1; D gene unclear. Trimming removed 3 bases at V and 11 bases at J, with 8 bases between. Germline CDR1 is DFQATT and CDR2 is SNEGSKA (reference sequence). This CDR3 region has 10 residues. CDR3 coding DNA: TGCAGTGCTAGTGGCCAGAAGCAGTTCTTC. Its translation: CSASGQKQFF.